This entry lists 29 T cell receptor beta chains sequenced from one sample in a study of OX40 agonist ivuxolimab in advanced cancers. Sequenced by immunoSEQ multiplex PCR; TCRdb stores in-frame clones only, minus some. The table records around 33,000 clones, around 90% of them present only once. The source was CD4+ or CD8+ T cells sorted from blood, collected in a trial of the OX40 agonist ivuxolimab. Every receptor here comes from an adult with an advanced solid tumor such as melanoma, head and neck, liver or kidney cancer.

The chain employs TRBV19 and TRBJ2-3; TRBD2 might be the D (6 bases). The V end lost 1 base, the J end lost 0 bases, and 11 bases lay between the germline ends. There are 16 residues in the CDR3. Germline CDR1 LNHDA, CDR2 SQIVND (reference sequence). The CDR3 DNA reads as TGTGCCAGTAGTATAGCCAGCGGGCTTAGCACAGATACGCAGTATTTT. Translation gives CASSIASGLSTDTQYF.

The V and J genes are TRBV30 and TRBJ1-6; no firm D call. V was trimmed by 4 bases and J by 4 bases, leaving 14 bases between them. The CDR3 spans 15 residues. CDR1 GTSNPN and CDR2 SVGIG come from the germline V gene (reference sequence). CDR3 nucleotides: TGTGCCTGGAAAGCTCAGAACCTTTATAATTCACCCCTCCACTTT. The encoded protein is CAWKAQNLYNSPLHF. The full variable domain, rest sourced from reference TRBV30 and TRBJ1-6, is SQTIHQWPATLVQPVGSPLSLECTVEGTSNPNLYWYRQAAGRGLQLLFYSVGIGQISSEVPQNLSASRPQDRQFILSSKKLLLSDSGFYLCAWKAQNLYNSPLHFGNGTRLTVT.

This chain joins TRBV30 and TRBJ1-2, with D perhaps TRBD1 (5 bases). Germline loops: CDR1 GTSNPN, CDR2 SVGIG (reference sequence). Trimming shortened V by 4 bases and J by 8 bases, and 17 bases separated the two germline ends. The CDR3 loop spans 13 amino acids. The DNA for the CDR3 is TGTGCCTGGAACCACAGGCCGGGGGAGGGCTACACCTTC. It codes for CAWNHRPGEGYTF.

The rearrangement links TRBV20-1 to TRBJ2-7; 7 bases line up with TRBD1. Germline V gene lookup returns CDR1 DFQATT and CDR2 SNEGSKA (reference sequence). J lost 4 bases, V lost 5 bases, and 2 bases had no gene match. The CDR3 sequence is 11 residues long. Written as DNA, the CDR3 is TGCAGTGCTTTGACAGGGTACGAGCAGTACTTC. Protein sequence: CSALTGYEQYF.

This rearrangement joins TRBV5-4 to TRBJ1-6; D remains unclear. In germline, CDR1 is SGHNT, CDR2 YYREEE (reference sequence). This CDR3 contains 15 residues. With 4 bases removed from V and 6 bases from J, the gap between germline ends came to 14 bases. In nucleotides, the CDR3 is TGTGCCAGCAGCACGTATACTTTGGGTAATTCACCCCTCCACTTT. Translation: CASSTYTLGNSPLHF.

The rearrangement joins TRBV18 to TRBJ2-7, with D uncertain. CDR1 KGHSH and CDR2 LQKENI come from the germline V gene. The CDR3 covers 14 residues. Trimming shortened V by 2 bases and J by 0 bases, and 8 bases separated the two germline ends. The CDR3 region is CASSPASASYEQYF. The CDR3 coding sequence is TGTGCCAGCTCACCAGCCTCAGCCTCCTACGAGCAGTACTTC.

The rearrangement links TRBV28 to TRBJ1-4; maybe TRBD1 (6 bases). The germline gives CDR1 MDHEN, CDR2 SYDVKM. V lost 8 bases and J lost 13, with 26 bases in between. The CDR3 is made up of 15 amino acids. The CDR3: CASRSTEGDRGPLFF. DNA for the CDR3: TGTGCCAGCCGATCAACAGAGGGGGACCGGGGACCACTGTTTTTT. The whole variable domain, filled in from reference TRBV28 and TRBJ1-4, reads DVKVTQSSRYLVKRTGEKVFLECVQDMDHENMFWYRQDPGLGLRLIYFSYDVKMKEKGDIPEGYSVSREKKERFSLILESASTNQTSMYLCASRSTEGDRGPLFFGSGTQLSVL.

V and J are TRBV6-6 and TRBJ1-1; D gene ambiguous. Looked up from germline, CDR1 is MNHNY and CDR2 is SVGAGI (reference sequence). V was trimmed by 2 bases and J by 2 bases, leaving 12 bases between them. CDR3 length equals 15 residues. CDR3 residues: CASSYGGGPNTEAFF. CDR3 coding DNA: TGTGCCAGCAGTTACGGTGGTGGCCCCAACACTGAAGCTTTCTTT.

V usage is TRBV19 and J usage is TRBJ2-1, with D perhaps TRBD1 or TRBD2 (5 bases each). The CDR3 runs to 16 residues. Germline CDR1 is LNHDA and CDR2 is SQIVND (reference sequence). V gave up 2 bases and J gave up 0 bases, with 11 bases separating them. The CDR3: CASSIYSGSSYNEQFF. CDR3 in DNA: TGTGCCAGTAGTATATATTCAGGGAGCTCCTACAATGAGCAGTTCTTC.

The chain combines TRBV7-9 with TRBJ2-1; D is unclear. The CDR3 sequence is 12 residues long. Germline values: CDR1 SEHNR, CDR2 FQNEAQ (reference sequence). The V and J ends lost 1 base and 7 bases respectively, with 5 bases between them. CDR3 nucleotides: TGTGCCAGCAGCTTAGTGGATAATGAGCAGTTCTTC. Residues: CASSLVDNEQFF.

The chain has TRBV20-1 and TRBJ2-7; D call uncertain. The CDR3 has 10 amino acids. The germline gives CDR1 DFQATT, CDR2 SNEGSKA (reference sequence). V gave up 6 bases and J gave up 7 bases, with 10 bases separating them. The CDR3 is CSAALREQYF. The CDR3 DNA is TGCAGTGCGGCTTTGCGGGAGCAGTACTTC.

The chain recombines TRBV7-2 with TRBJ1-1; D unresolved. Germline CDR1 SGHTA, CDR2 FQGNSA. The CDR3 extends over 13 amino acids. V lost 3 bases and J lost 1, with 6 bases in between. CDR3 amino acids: CASSFTENTEAFF. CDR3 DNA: TGTGCCAGCAGCTTCACGGAGAACACTGAAGCTTTCTTT. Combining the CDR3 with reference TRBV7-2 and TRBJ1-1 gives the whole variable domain GAGVSQSPSNKVTEKGKDVELRCDPISGHTALYWYRQSLGQGLEFLIYFQGNSAPDKSGLPSDRFSAERTGGSVSTLTIQRTQQEDSAVYLCASSFTENTEAFFGQGTRLTVV.

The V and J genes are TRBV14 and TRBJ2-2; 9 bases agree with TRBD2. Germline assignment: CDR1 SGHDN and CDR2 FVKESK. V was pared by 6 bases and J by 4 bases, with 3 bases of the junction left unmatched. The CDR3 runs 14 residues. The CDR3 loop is CASSRGGATGELFF. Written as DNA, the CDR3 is TGTGCCAGCAGTCGCGGGGGGGCCACCGGGGAGCTGTTTTTT.

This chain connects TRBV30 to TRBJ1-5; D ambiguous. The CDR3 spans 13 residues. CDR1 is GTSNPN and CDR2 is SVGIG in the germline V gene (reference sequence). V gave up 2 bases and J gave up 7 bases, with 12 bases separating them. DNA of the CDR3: TGTGCCTGGAGTTCGGAAAGCGGGCAGCCCCAGCATTTT. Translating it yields CAWSSESGQPQHF.

CDR3 residues: CASSTGQVQETQYF. The CDR3 coding sequence is TGCGCCAGCAGCACCGGACAGGTTCAAGAGACCCAGTACTTC. J is TRBJ2-5 and V is TRBV5-1, with 7 bases lining up with TRBD1. V shed 4 bases, J shed 2 bases, and the junction held 5 bases outside the gene matches. This CDR3 region has 14 residues. Germline V gene data show CDR1 as SGHRS and CDR2 as YFSETQ.

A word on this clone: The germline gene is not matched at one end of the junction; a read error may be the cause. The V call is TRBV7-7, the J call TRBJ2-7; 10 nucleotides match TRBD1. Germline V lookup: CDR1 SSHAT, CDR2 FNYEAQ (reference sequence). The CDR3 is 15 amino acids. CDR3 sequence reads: CASSQGQGSSYEQYF. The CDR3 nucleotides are TGTGCTAGCAGCCAGGGACAGGGGAGCTCCTACGAGCAGTACTTC.

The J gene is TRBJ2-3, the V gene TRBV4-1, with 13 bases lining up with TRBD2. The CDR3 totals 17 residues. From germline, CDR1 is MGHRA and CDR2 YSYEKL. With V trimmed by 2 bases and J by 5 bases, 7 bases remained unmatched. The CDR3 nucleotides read TGCGCCAGCAGCCAACCCCCGACTAGCGGGGGGAGAGATACGCAGTATTTT. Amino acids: CASSQPPTSGGRDTQYF.

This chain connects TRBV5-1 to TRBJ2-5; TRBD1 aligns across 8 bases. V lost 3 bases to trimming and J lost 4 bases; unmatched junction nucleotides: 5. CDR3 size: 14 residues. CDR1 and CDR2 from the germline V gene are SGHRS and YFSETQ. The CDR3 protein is CASSSWTGRETQYF. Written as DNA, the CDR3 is TGCGCCAGCAGCTCCTGGACAGGGCGAGAGACCCAGTACTTC.

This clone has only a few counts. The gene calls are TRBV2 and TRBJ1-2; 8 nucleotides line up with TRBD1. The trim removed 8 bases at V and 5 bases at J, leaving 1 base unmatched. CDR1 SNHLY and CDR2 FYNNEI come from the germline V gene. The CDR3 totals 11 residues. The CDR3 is CASRTGYGYTF. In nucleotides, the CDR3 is TGTGCCAGCCGGACAGGGTATGGCTACACCTTC.

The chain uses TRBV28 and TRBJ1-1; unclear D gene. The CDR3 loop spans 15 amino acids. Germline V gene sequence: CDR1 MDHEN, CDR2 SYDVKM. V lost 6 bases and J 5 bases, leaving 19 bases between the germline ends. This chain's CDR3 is CASSPPDVYRTEAFF. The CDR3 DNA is TGTGCCAGCAGCCCACCGGACGTCTATAGGACTGAAGCTTTCTTT.

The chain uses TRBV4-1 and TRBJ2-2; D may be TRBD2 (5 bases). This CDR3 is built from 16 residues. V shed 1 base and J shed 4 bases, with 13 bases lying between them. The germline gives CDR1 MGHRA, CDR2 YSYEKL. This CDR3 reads CASSQVKLVATGELFF. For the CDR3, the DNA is TGCGCCAGCAGCCAAGTTAAACTAGTGGCCACCGGGGAGCTGTTTTTT.

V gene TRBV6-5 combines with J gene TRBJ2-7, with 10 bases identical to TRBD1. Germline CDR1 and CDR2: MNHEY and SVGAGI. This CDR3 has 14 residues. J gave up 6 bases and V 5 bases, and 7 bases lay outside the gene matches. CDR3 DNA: TGTGCCAGCAGTCCCCGCGGGGACAGGGGCGAGCAGTACTTC. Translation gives CASSPRGDRGEQYF.

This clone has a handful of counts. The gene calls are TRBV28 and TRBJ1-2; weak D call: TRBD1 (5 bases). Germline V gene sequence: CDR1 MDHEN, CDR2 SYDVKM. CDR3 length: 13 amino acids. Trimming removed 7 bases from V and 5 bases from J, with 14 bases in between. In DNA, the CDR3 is TGTGCCAGCACCCTAGGGGTGTCATATGGCTACACCTTC. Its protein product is CASTLGVSYGYTF.

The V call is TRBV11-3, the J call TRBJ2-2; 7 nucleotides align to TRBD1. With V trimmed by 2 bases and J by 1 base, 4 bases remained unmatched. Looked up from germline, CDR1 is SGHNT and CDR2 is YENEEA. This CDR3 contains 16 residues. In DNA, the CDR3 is TGTGCCAGCAGCTTAAAGGGGGCGCGGAACACCGGGGAGCTGTTTTTT. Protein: CASSLKGARNTGELFF.

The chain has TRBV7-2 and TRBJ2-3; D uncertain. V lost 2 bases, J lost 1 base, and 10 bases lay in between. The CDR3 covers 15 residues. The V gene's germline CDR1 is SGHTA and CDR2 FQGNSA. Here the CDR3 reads CASSLSGRGTDTQYF. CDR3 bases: TGTGCCAGCAGCTTAAGTGGACGGGGCACAGATACGCAGTATTTT.

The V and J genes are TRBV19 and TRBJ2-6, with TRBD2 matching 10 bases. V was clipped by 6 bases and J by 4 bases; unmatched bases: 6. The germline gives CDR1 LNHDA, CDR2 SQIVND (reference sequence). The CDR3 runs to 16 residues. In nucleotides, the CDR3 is TGTGCCAGTAGGGTAGCGGGAGGAACAGGGGCCAACGTCCTGACTTTC. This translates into CASRVAGGTGANVLTF.

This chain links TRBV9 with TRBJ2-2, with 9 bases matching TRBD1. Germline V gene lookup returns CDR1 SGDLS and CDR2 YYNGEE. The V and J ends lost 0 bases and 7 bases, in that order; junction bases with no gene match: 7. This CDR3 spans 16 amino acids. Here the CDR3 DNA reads TGTGCCAGCAGCGTAGGGCCACAGGGGGCTAACGGGGAGCTGTTTTTT. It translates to CASSVGPQGANGELFF.

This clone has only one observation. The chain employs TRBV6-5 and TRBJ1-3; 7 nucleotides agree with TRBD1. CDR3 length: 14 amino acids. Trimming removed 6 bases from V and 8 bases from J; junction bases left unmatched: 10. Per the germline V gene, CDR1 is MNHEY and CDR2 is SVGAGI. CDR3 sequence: CASRKQGKEDTIYF. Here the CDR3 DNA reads TGTGCCAGCAGGAAACAGGGGAAGGAAGACACCATATATTTT.

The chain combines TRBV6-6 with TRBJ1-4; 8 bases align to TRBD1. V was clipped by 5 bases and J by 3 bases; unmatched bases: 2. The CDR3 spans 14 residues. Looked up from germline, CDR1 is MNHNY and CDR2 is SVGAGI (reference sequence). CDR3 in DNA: TGTGCCAGCAGTACAGGGGGTGCTAATGAAAAACTGTTTTTT. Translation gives CASSTGGANEKLFF.